The present T cell receptor beta chain was sequenced within a study of cytomegalovirus exposure and HLA in healthy donors. The wider study: Genotyping showed 70% to 90% of roughly 400 donors falling in the Caucasian-associated ancestry cluster.

The PCR used 60 Vbeta and 13 Jbeta primers. Sequenced by immunoSEQ multiplex PCR; TCRdb stores in-frame clones only, minus some. The sample shows about 160,000 clones, 75% to 85% of them seen only once. As for this clone: Antigen specificity is unknown.

Whole-study findings and limits: Solely CMV serostatus was available to characterize immune exposure. Later analysis identified some 16,000 TCR beta sequences associated with HLA alleles, using a false discovery rate threshold of 0.05.

This sequence was found in a girl aged 2-10 years in good health and CMV-seropositive. The sample taken for sequencing was PBMCs.

The CDR3 coding sequence is TGTGCCAGCACCGAGGGACAGGATTCCTACGAGCAGTACTTC. It translates to CASTEGQDSYEQYF. The rearrangement joins TRBV5-4 to TRBJ2-7; 8 bases agree with TRBD1. The trim removed 6 bases at V and 1 base at J, leaving 6 bases unmatched. This CDR3 has 14 residues. Germline CDR1 reads SGHNT; CDR2 reads YYREEE (reference sequence).